This TCR beta chain was recovered during a study of blood T cell repertoires in COVID-19. Overall study context: Samples came from the United States, Italy and Spain, spanning acute and convalescent COVID-19. T cells, B-cell-depleted T cells, or PBMCs provided the cDNA or gDNA that served as material.

Per the original methods: Using reference gene primer amplification, nucleated cell counts were estimated. Method: immunoSEQ multiplex PCR; TCRdb's copy keeps in-frame clones and lacks some. The V and J calls and clone size come from that table; D and trimming were worked out from the DNA. Among tens of thousands of clones listed, about nine tenths were seen once. A Seattle source enrolled patients during active infection and followed them longitudinally. Germline CDR1 reads SQVTM; CDR2 reads ANQGSEA. The CDR3 is made up of 16 amino acids. V dropped 2 bases and J dropped 1; count of bases not matched to a gene: 7.

The receptor comes from a man aged 60 to 75 with COVID-19, enrolled during active disease. Material for sequencing was peripheral blood. The rearrangement joins TRBV29-1 to TRBJ1-1, with 10 nucleotides matching TRBD1. The CDR3 sequence: CSVEFGDRGWNTEAFF. CDR3 coding DNA: TGCAGCGTTGAATTTGGGGACAGGGGTTGGAACACTGAAGCTTTCTTT. Variable domain in full (rest from reference TRBV29-1 and TRBJ1-1): SAVISQKPSRDICQRGTSLTIQCQVDSQVTMMFWYRQQPGQSLTLIATANQGSEATYESGFVIDKFPISRPNLTFSTLTVSNMSPEDSSIYLCSVEFGDRGWNTEAFFGQGTRLTVV.